This T cell receptor (beta chain) was found in a study of shared clonotypes between healthy human individuals. CDR3 length equals 15 residues. Germline loops: CDR1 MNHEY, CDR2 SMNVEV (reference sequence). The V gene lost 3 bases and the J gene lost 0 bases, with 9 bases spanning the gap. The data were produced by immunoSEQ multiplex PCR, yet TCRdb's version contains in-frame clones alone and is incomplete. The sample contains under 2,000,000 clones, about 94% of which appear only once. CD45RO-negative CD8 cells positively selected for CCR7 made up the naive population, which excluded terminally differentiated effector memory CD45RA+ cells.

This clonotype was sampled from a man younger than 35 in good health. Sample: naive CD8+ T cells sorted from blood. This chain uses TRBV27 with TRBJ1-3; D is uncertain. CDR3: CASSLSAYSGNTIYF. As DNA, the CDR3 is TGTGCCAGCAGTTTGTCCGCTTACTCTGGAAACACCATATATTTT.